This T cell receptor (beta chain) was captured in a study of naive and memory T cell subsets. Findings and caveats of the study: A few larger clonotypes appeared in naive repertoires, especially CD8, possibly memory cells re-expressing CD45RA. Over 85% of naive TCR sequences appeared only once, unlike memory subsets. Naive and memory subsets had different power law exponents for TCR abundance.

Details on this clonotype: Its target is unknown.

The CDR3 extends over 15 amino acids. J lost 4 bases, V lost 5 bases, and 9 bases had no gene match. An equimolar mix of two oligonucleotides served as the beta constant-region primer for TRBC1 and TRBC2. Nested alpha and beta constant-region primers with the SP2 primer drove four PCR rounds on ligated cDNA. Each CDR3 protein is one row after TCRdb ran MiXCR on the UMI-ligation and nested PCR reads. Among about 150,000 distinct CDR3 sequences listed, over 15% were seen once. Specimen: naive CD4+ T cells from blood. The rearrangement uses TRBV12-3 or TRBV12-4 and TRBJ1-2, with 8 bases that match TRBD1. This clonotype was sampled from a human donor in good health. CDR3 bases: TGTGCCAGCAGTGTAGAGACAGGGGTCGGCTATGGCTACACCTTC. Its translation: CASSVETGVGYGYTF.